These T cell receptor beta chains were read from a single sample in a study of PD-L1 blockade in urothelial cancer. Only in-frame clones appear in the TCRdb table, and some are missing; sequencing was by immunoSEQ multiplex PCR. Among roughly 51,000 clones, around 79% were seen once, and the ten largest hold about 10%. This specimen was PBMCs, taken around atezolizumab (anti-PD-L1) treatment. All receptors derive from a man between 65 and 80 years old with urothelial cancer. Both conserved end residues are part of each CDR3. The D gene is left open where the match is weak. Only some rows state a clone size, as once, few, many or a class for expanded clones.

j_gene,v_gene,len,d_gene,abundance,CDR3aa,CDR3nt
TRBJ1-2,TRBV10-1,15,-,few,CASSEPDSSNYGYTF,TGCGCCAGCAGTGAGCCGGACAGCTCTAACTATGGCTACACCTTC
TRBJ2-5,TRBV6-1,15,TRBD1,once,CASSEQPGGEETQYF,TGTGCCAGCAGTGAGCAACCAGGGGGCGAGGAGACCCAGTACTTC
TRBJ2-3,TRBV11-2,17,TRBD2,-,CASSFSWTSGSTDTQYF,TGTGCCAGCAGCTTCAGTTGGACTAGCGGGAGCACAGATACGCAGTATTTT
TRBJ2-7,TRBV7-9,15,TRBD2,-,CASGNREGPNYEQYF,TGTGCCAGCGGTAACCGGGAGGGTCCAAACTACGAGCAGTACTTC
TRBJ1-2,TRBV19,15,-,-,CASSTLTEINYGYTF,TGTGCCAGTAGTACCCTTACAGAGATTAACTATGGCTACACCTTC
TRBJ1-5,TRBV28,14,-,few,CASSILTGNQPQHF,TGTGCCAGCAGTATCCTAACAGGGAATCAGCCCCAGCATTTT
TRBJ2-5,TRBV4-1,18,TRBD2,-,CASSQDGRGGRPKETQYF,TGCGCCAGCAGCCAAGATGGCCGGGGCGGGAGGCCTAAAGAGACCCAGTACTTC
TRBJ1-4,TRBV7-2,14,-,few,CASSLAIGGEKLFF,TGTGCCAGCAGCTTAGCTATCGGGGGTGAAAAACTGTTTTTT
TRBJ2-1,TRBV11-2,14,-,-,CASSRSRGYNEQFF,TGTGCCAGCAGCCGAAGTCGAGGGTACAATGAGCAGTTCTTC
TRBJ1-1,TRBV6-1,14,TRBD1,-,CASSRQGLNTEAFF,TGTGCCAGCAGCAGACAGGGGCTAAACACTGAAGCTTTCTTT
TRBJ2-7,TRBV4-1,14,TRBD2,few,CASSPREGTGEQYF,TGCGCCAGCAGCCCAAGGGAGGGAACGGGCGAGCAGTACTTC
TRBJ1-1,TRBV6-4,14,-,-,CASSPVGGLTEAFF,TGTGCCAGCAGCCCGGTGGGAGGTTTGACTGAAGCTTTCTTT
TRBJ1-1,TRBV7-9,17,TRBD1,-,CASSPMTGFLMNTEAFF,TGTGCCAGCAGCCCCATGACAGGGTTCCTCATGAACACTGAAGCTTTCTTT
TRBJ2-7,TRBV18,13,-,-,CASSPEVNYEQYF,TGTGCCAGCTCACCAGAGGTGAACTACGAGCAGTACTTC
TRBJ1-4,TRBV6-6,15,-,-,CASSSTVATNEKLFF,TGTGCCAGCAGTTCGACAGTTGCAACTAATGAAAAACTGTTTTTT
TRBJ2-1,TRBV11-2,16,TRBD2,-,CASSFSLGLAGNEQFF,TGTGCCAGCAGCTTTAGTTTGGGACTAGCGGGCAATGAGCAGTTCTTC
TRBJ1-1,TRBV4-1,14,TRBD1,-,CASSQDARRTGVFF,TGCGCCAGCAGCCAAGACGCCCGAAGGACAGGGGTTTTCTTT
TRBJ2-7,TRBV4-1,16,-,-,CASSQGLTDLPYEQYF,TGCGCCAGCAGCCAAGGACTGACAGACTTACCCTACGAGCAGTACTTC
TRBJ2-2,TRBV28,12,-,once,CASREATGELFF,TGTGCCAGCCGAGAGGCCACCGGGGAGCTGTTTTTT
TRBJ1-2,TRBV2,14,TRBD1,-,CASIDRTGAGGYTF,TGTGCCAGCATCGACCGGACAGGGGCCGGAGGCTACACCTTC
TRBJ1-2,TRBV5-6,12,-,-,CASSLWTDSYTF,TGTGCCAGCAGCCTATGGACAGATTCCTACACCTTC
TRBJ2-7,TRBV2,15,TRBD1,-,CASSITGTGVYEQYF,TGTGCCAGCAGTATCACCGGGACAGGGGTCTACGAGCAGTACTTC
TRBJ1-4,TRBV7-2,14,-,-,CASSLAVTGEKLFF,TGTGCCAGCAGCTTAGCCGTAACGGGGGAAAAACTGTTTTTT
TRBJ2-3,TRBV5-1,15,TRBD2,-,CASSLSVGGADTQYF,TGCGCCAGCAGCTTGTCCGTGGGAGGGGCAGATACGCAGTATTTT
TRBJ1-2,TRBV11-2,15,-,-,CASTVSPTSNYGYTF,TGTGCCAGCACTGTGTCGCCAACATCTAACTATGGCTACACCTTC
TRBJ2-2,TRBV2,15,-,once,CASISETLNTGELFF,TGTGCCAGCATTTCTGAGACTCTGAACACCGGGGAGCTGTTTTTT
TRBJ1-5,TRBV19,15,-,-,CASSLQVFTNGPQHF,TGTGCCAGTAGTTTGCAGGTCTTCACCAATGGGCCCCAGCATTTT
TRBJ2-1,TRBV5-5,15,TRBD1,-,CASSSGGKRDNEQFF,TGTGCCAGCAGTTCAGGGGGTAAACGGGACAATGAGCAGTTCTTC
TRBJ1-1,TRBV4-1,14,-,few,CASSQDREDTEAFF,TGCGCCAGCAGCCAAGATCGGGAGGACACTGAAGCTTTCTTT
TRBJ2-2,TRBV7-3,16,TRBD2,-,CASSSVAGGPSGELFF,TGTGCCAGCAGCTCAGTAGCGGGAGGGCCGTCCGGGGAGCTGTTTTTT
TRBJ2-6,TRBV28,13,-,-,CASVNSGANVLTF,TGTGCCAGCGTAAACTCTGGGGCCAACGTCCTGACTTTC
TRBJ2-5,TRBV5-4,15,TRBD2,-,CASSLESGRRETQYF,TGTGCCAGCAGCTTGGAAAGCGGGAGAAGGGAGACCCAGTACTTC
TRBJ2-4,TRBV2,19,TRBD2,once,CASSEGLDGGDGTKNIQYF,TGTGCCAGCAGTGAAGGATTAGACGGGGGGGATGGGACCAAAAACATTCAGTACTTC
TRBJ2-1,TRBV15,17,TRBD2,-,CATSRRTSGDSFHEQFF,TGTGCCACCAGCAGGAGGACTAGCGGGGACTCTTTCCATGAGCAGTTCTTC
TRBJ2-1,TRBV7-6,20,TRBD2,-,CASSLPLQGNWREGHNEQFF,TGTGCCAGCAGCTTACCCCTACAGGGTAATTGGCGGGAGGGCCACAATGAGCAGTTCTTC
TRBJ1-5,TRBV6-5,15,-,few,CASSYSVNQVWPQHF,TGTGCCAGCAGTTACTCGGTCAACCAGGTTTGGCCCCAGCATTTT
TRBJ2-3,TRBV19,14,-,-,CASSIGRVEDTQYF,TGTGCCAGTAGTATAGGCAGGGTGGAAGATACGCAGTATTTT
TRBJ2-1,TRBV5-1,11,-,-,CASSLLVEQFF,TGCGCCAGCAGCTTGTTAGTTGAGCAGTTCTTC
TRBJ1-2,TRBV6-1,15,-,-,CASSEAGGLGYGYTF,TGTGCCAGCAGTGAAGCGGGGGGATTAGGTTATGGCTACACCTTC
TRBJ2-1,TRBV7-7,16,TRBD2,-,CASSLGAPGGGGEQFF,TGTGCTAGCAGCTTAGGGGCACCGGGGGGGGGCGGTGAGCAGTTCTTC
TRBJ1-1,TRBV28,14,-,-,CASSNRVRNTEAFF,TGTGCCAGCAGTAACAGGGTCCGGAACACTGAAGCTTTCTTT
TRBJ2-5,TRBV6-5,12,-,once,CASSYQQETQYF,TGTGCCAGCAGCTACCAGCAAGAGACCCAGTACTTC
TRBJ1-1,TRBV5-1,14,-,-,CASSLQGEDTEAFF,TGCGCCAGCAGCCTACAGGGTGAGGACACTGAAGCTTTCTTT
TRBJ1-5,TRBV19,14,TRBD1,few,CASSMTGGNQPQHF,TGTGCCAGTAGTATGACAGGGGGCAATCAGCCCCAGCATTTT
TRBJ2-5,TRBV6-6,14,-,once,CASSYEGLRETQYF,TGTGCCAGCAGTTACGAGGGACTGAGGGAGACCCAGTACTTC
TRBJ1-1,TRBV7-8,14,TRBD1,-,CASSLGTGNTEAFF,TGTGCCAGCAGCTTAGGGACAGGCAACACTGAAGCTTTCTTT
TRBJ2-6,TRBV9,14,-,-,CASSPGTGANVLTF,TGTGCCAGCAGCCCAGGGACTGGGGCCAACGTCCTGACTTTC
TRBJ1-5,TRBV5-5,15,TRBD1,-,CASSSRDSVNQPQHF,TGTGCCAGCAGCAGCAGGGACAGTGTCAATCAGCCCCAGCATTTT